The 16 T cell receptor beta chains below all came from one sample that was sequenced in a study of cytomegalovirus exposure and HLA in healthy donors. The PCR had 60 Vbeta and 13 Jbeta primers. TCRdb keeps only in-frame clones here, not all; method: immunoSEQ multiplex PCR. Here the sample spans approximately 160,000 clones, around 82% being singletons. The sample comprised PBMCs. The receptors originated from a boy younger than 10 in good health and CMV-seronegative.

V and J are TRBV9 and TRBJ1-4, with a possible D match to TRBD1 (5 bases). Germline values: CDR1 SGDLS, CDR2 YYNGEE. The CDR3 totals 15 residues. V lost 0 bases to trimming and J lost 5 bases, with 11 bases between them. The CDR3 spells CASSVEGHPNEKLFF. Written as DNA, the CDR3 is TGTGCCAGCAGCGTAGAAGGACATCCAAATGAAAAACTGTTTTTT. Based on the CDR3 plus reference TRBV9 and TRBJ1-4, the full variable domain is DSGVTQTPKHLITATGQRVTLRCSPRSGDLSVYWYQQSLDQGLQFLIQYYNGEERAKGNILERFSAQQFPDLHSELNLSSLELGDSALYFCASSVEGHPNEKLFFGSGTQLSVL.

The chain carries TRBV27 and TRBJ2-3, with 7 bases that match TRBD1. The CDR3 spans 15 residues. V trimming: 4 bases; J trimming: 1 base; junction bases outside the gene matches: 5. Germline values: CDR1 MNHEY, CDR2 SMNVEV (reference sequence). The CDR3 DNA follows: TGTGCCAGCAGTTATACAGGGGCACGCACAGATACGCAGTATTTT. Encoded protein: CASSYTGARTDTQYF.

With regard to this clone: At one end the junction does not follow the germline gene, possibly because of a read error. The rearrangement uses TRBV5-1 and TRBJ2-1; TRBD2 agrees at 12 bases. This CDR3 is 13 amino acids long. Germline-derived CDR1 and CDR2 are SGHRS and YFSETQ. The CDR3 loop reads CASSWETSGRRVF. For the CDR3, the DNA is TGCGCCAGCAGCTGGGAGACTAGCGGGAGAAGGGTCTTC.

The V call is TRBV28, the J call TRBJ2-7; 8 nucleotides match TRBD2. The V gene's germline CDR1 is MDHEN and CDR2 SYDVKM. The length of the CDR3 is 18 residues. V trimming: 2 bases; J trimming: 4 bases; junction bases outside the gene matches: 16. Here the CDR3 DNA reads TGTGCCAGCAGTTTAGAAGGTTACCAGCGGGAGCTTCAATACGAGCAGTACTTC. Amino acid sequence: CASSLEGYQRELQYEQYF. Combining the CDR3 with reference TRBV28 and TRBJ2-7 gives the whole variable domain DVKVTQSSRYLVKRTGEKVFLECVQDMDHENMFWYRQDPGLGLRLIYFSYDVKMKEKGDIPEGYSVSREKKERFSLILESASTNQTSMYLCASSLEGYQRELQYEQYFGPGTRLTVT.

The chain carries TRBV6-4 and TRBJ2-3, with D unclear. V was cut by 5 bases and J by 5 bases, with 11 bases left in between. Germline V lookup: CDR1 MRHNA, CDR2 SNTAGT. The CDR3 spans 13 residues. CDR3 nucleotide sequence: TGTGCCAGCAGTTTCCGAGCCGGAGATACGCAGTATTTT. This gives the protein CASSFRAGDTQYF.

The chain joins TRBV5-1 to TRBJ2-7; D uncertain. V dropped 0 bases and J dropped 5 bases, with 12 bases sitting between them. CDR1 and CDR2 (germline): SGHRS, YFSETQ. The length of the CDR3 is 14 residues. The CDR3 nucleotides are TGCGCCAGCAGCTTGGTCGGCAGGATCCACGAGCAGTACTTC. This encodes CASSLVGRIHEQYF.

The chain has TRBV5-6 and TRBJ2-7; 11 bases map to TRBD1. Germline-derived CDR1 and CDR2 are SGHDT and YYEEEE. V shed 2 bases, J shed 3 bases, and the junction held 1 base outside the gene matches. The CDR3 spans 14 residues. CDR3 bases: TGTGCCAGCAGCTTCGGGACAGGGGGCTACGAGCAGTACTTC. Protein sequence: CASSFGTGGYEQYF.

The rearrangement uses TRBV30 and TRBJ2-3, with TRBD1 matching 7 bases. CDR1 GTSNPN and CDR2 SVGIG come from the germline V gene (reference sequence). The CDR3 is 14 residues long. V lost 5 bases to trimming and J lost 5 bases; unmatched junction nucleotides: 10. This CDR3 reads CAWGQGGSVDTQYF. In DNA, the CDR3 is TGTGCCTGGGGTCAAGGGGGCTCGGTAGATACGCAGTATTTT. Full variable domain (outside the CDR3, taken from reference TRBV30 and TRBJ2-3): SQTIHQWPATLVQPVGSPLSLECTVEGTSNPNLYWYRQAAGRGLQLLFYSVGIGQISSEVPQNLSASRPQDRQFILSSKKLLLSDSGFYLCAWGQGGSVDTQYFGPGTRLTVL.

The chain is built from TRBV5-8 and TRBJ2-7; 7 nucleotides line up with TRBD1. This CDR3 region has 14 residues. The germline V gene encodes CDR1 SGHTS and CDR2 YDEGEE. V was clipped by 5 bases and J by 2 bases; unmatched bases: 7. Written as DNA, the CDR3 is TGTGCCAGCAGTTTACAGGGGCCGGCCTACGAGCAGTACTTC. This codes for CASSLQGPAYEQYF.

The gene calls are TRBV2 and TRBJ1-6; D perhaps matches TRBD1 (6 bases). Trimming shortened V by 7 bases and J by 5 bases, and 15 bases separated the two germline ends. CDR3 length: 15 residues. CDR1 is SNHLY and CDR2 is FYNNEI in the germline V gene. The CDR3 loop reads CASNYFDRNNSPLHF. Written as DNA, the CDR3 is TGTGCCAGCAACTATTTTGACAGGAATAATTCACCCCTCCACTTT.

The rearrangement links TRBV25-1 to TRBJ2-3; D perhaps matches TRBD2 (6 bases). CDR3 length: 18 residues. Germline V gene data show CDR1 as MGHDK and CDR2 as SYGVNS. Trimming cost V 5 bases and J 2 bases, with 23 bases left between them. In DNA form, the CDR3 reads TGTGCCAGCAGTAAACTTTCCTACCGGGACTCAGTCACAGATACGCAGTATTTT. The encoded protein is CASSKLSYRDSVTDTQYF.

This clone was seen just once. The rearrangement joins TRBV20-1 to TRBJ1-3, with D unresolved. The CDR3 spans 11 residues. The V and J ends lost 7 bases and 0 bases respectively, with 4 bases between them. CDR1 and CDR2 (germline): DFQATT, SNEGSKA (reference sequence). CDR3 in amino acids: CSGSSGNTIYF. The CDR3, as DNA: TGCAGTGGGAGCTCTGGAAACACCATATATTTT.

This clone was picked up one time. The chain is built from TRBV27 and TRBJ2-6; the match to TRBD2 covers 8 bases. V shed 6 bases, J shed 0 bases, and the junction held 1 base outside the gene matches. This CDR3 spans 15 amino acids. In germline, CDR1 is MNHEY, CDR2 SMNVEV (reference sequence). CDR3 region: CASSGRGSGANVLTF. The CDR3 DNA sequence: TGTGCCAGCAGCGGGAGGGGCTCTGGGGCCAACGTCCTGACTTTC.

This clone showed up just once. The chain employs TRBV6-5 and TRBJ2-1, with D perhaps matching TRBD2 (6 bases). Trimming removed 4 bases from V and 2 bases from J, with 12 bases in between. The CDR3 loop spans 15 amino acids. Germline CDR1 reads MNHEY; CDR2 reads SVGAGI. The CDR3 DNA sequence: TGTGCCAGCAGTTTGGGGACTCGCACCTACAATGAGCAGTTCTTC. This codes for CASSLGTRTYNEQFF.

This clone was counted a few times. CDR3 in DNA: TGTGCCAGCAGCTTCGGACTAGTGGTAGCCGGGGAGCTGTTTTTT. The encoded protein is CASSFGLVVAGELFF. The rearrangement joins TRBV5-5 to TRBJ2-2; TRBD2 matches at 7 bases. Losses at the gene ends were 2 bases for V and 6 bases for J; bases not matched to a gene: 7. The CDR3 is 15 amino acids. Germline lookup yields CDR1 SGHKS and CDR2 YYEKEE (reference sequence).

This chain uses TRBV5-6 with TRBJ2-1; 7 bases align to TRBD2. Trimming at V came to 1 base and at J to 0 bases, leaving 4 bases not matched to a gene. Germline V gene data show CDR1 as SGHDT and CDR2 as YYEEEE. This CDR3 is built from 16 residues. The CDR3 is CASSLPRTSSYNEQFF. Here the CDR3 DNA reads TGTGCCAGCAGCTTGCCCAGGACTAGCTCCTACAATGAGCAGTTCTTC.